This T cell receptor (beta chain) was captured in a study of cytomegalovirus exposure and HLA in healthy donors. About the study: Falling in the Caucasian-associated ancestry cluster were 81% of 398 genotyped donors.

On this clone itself: Its antigen is not identified.

It was with 60 Vbeta and 13 Jbeta primers that the PCR ran. In the original workflow: Around 12 million of around 85 million unique TCR beta chains were shared, per a later count. The method was immunoSEQ multiplex PCR; TCRdb's version includes in-frame clones alone and lacks a portion of them. V, J and clone size were drawn from that table, and D and trimming were deduced from the DNA. Among about 130,000 clones listed, roughly three quarters were seen once. The study's findings and limits: In vitro data verified a few CMV-associated chains as specific for CMV antigens.

Germline V CDR1 and CDR2: MNHEY, SVGAGI. V was clipped by 5 bases and J by 1 base; unmatched bases: 6. This CDR3 contains 15 residues. The TCR sequence derives from a man aged 18 to 29 in good health and CMV-seronegative. Source material: PBMCs. The chain employs TRBV6-5 and TRBJ2-7; 9 bases fit TRBD2. The CDR3 sequence: CASSPRLAASYEQYV. DNA for the CDR3: TGTGCCAGCAGTCCCAGACTAGCGGCTTCCTACGAGCAGTACGTC.